This paragraph reports one T cell receptor (beta chain). The antigen is undetermined. It was with 60 Vbeta and 13 Jbeta primers that the PCR ran. The repertoire was sequenced with immunoSEQ multiplex PCR; TCRdb's copy has only in-frame clones and lacks some. Of 99,000 or so clones listed, about 80% are singletons. This entry belongs to a study of cytomegalovirus exposure and HLA in healthy donors. Study-level background: Drawn from HLA-typed donors, tens of millions of unique TCRs were held in an early data release. The study's findings and limits: Fewer than 200 TCR beta chains were listed as cytomegalovirus-associated.

The length of the CDR3 is 13 residues. The junction had 2 bases not matched to a gene; V was cut back by 6 bases and J by 3 bases. The germline V gene encodes CDR1 LNHDA and CDR2 SQIVND (reference sequence). The receptor was isolated from a man in his 60s in good health and CMV-seropositive. The chain combines TRBV19 with TRBJ2-7; TRBD1 aligns across 10 bases. What was sequenced was PBMCs. The CDR3 nucleotides read TGTGCCAGTAGCGGGGACAGGGGCTACGAGCAGTACTTC. Its translation is CASSGDRGYEQYF. Complete variable domain (other parts from reference TRBV19 and TRBJ2-7): DGGITQSPKYLFRKEGQNVTLSCEQNLNHDAMYWYRQDPGQGLRLIYYSQIVNDFQKGDIAEGYSVSREKKESFPLTVTSAQKNPTAFYLCASSGDRGYEQYFGPGTRLTVT.